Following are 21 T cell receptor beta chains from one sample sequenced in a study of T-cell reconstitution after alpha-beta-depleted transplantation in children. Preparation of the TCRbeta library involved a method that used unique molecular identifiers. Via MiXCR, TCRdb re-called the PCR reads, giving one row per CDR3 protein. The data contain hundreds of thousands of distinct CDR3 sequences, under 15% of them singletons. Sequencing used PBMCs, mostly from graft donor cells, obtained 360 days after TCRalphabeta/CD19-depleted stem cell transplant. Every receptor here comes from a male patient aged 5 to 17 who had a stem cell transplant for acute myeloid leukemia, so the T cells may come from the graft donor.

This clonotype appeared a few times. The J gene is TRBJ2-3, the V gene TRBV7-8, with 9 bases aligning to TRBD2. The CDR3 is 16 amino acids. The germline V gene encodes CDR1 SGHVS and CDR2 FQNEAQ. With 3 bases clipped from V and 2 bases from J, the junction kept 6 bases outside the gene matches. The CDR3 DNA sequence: TGTGCCAGCAGCTTCTTGGCTAGCGGGAACACAGATACGCAGTATTTT. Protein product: CASSFLASGNTDTQYF.

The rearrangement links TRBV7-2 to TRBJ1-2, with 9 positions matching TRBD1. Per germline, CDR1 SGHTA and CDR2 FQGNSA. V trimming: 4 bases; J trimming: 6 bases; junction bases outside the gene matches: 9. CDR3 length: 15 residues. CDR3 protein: CASSYHRGRRDGYTF. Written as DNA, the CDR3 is TGTGCCAGCAGCTATCACAGGGGGCGCAGGGATGGCTACACCTTC.

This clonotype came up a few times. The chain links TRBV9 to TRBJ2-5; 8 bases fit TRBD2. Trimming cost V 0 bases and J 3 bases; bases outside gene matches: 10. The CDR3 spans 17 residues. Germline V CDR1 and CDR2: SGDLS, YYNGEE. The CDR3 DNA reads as TGTGCCAGCAGCGTAGACCCCACAGCGGGAGTTAAAGAGACCCAGTACTTC. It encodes CASSVDPTAGVKETQYF.

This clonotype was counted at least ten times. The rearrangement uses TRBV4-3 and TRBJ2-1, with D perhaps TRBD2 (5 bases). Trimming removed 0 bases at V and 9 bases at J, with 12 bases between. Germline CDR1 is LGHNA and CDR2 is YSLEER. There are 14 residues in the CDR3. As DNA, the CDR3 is TGCGCCAGCAGCCAAGATTTCTCGGGGATTGAGCAGTTCTTC. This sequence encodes CASSQDFSGIEQFF.

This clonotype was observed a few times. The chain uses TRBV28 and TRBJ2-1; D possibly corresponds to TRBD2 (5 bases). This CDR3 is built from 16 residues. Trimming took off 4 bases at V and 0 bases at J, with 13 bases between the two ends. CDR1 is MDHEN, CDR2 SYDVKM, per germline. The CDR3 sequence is CASSSRGRVSYNEQFF. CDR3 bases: TGTGCCAGCAGTTCCCGAGGGCGCGTCTCCTACAATGAGCAGTTCTTC.

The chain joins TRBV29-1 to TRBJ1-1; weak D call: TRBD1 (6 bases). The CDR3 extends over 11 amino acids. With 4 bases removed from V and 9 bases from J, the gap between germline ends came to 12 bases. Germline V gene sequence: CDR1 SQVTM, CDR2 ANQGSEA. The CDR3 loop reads CSVVSGQKAFF. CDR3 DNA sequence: TGCAGCGTTGTTAGTGGACAGAAAGCTTTCTTT.

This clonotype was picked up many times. CDR3 sequence: CASSYQATVETQYF. The CDR3 DNA is TGTGCCAGCAGTTACCAGGCCACCGTGGAGACCCAGTACTTC. J is TRBJ2-5 and V is TRBV6-5, with no clear D. This CDR3 is built from 14 residues. Germline CDR1 MNHEY, CDR2 SVGAGI. Trimming left V 2 bases short and J 5 bases short, with 12 bases between.

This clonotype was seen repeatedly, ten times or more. The CDR3 protein is CSAMLAGAYEQYF. The CDR3, as DNA: TGCAGTGCTATGCTAGCGGGGGCCTACGAGCAGTACTTC. This chain uses TRBV20-1 with TRBJ2-7, with TRBD2 identical over 10 bases. Losses at the gene ends were 4 bases for V and 2 bases for J; bases not matched to a gene: 2. Germline V CDR1 and CDR2: DFQATT, SNEGSKA (reference sequence). The length of the CDR3 is 13 residues.

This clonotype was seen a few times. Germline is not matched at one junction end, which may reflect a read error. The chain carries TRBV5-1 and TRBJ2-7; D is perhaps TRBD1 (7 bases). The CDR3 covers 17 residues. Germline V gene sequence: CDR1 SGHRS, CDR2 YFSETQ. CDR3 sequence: CASSVARGAIPSSEQYF. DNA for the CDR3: TGCGCCAGCAGCGTCGCCAGGGGGGCCATTCCTTCCTCCGAGCAGTACTTC.

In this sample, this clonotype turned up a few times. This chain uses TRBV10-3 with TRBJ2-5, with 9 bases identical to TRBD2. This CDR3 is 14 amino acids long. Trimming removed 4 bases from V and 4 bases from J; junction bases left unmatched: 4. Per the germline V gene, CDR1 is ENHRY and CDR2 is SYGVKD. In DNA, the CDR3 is TGTGCCATCAGTGCATTAGCGGGAGCAGAGACCCAGTACTTC. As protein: CAISALAGAETQYF.

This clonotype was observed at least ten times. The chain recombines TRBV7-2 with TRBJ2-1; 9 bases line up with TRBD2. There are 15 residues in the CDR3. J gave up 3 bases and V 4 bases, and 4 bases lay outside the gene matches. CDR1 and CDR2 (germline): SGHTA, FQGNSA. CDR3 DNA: TGTGCCAGCAGCTCGACTAGCGGAGTCTACAATGAGCAGTTCTTC. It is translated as CASSSTSGVYNEQFF.

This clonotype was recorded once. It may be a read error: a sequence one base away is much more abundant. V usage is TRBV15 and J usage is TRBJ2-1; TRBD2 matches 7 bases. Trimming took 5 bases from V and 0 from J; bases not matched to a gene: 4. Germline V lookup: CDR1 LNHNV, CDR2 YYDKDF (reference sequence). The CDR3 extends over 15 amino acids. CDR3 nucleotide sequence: TGTGCCACCAGCGGAGCGGGGAGCTCCTACAATGAGCAGTTCTTC. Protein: CATSGAGSSYNEQFF.

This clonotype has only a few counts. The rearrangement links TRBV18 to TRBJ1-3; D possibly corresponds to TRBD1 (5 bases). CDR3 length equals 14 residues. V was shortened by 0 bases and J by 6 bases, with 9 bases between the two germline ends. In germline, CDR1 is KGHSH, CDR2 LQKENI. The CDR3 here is CASSPPGLQNTIYF. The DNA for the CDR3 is TGTGCCAGCTCACCACCGGGACTCCAAAACACCATATATTTT.

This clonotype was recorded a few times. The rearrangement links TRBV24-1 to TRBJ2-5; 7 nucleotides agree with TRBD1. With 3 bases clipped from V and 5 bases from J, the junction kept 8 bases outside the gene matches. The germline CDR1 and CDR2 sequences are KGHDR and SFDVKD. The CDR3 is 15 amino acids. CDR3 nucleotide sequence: TGTGCCACCAGTGATCCAGGGACAGAGGGGGAGACCCAGTACTTC. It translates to CATSDPGTEGETQYF.

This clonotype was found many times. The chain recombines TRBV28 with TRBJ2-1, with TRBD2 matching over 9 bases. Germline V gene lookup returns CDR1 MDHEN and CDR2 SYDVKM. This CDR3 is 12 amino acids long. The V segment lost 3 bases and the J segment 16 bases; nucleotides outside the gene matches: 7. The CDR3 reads CASSLVPSGIFF. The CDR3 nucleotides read TGTGCCAGCAGTTTGGTCCCTAGCGGGATTTTCTTC.

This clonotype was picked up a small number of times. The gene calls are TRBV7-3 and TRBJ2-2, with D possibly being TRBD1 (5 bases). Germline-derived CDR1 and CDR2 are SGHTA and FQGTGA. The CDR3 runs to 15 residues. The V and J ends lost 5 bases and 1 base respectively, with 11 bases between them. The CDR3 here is CASSLTGRNTGELFF. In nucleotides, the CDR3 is TGTGCCAGCAGCCTCACAGGCAGGAACACCGGGGAGCTGTTTTTT. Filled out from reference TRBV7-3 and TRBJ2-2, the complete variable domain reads GAGVSQTPSNKVTEKGKYVELRCDPISGHTALYWYRQSLGQGPEFLIYFQGTGAADDSGLPNDRFFAVRPEGSVSTLKIQRTERGDSAVYLCASSLTGRNTGELFFGEGSRLTVL.

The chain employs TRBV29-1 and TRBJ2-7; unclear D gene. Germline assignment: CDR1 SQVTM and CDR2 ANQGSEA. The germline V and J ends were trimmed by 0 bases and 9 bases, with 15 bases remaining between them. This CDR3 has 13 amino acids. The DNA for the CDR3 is TGCAGCGTTGAAGATCCCGCCGGGCCCGGGCAGTACTTC. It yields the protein CSVEDPAGPGQYF.

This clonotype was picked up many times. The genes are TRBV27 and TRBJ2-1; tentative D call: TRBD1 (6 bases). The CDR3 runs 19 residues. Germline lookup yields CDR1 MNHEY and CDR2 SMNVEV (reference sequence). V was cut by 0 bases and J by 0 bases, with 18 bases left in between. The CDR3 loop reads CASSLSRTVPFSSYNEQFF. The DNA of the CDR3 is TGTGCCAGCAGTTTATCAAGGACAGTTCCCTTTAGCTCCTACAATGAGCAGTTCTTC.

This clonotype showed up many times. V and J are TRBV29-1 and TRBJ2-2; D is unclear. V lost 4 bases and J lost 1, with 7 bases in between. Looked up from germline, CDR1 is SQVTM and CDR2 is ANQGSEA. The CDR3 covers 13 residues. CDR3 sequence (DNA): TGCAGCGTTGCCAGCAGGAACACCGGGGAGCTGTTTTTT. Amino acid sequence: CSVASRNTGELFF.

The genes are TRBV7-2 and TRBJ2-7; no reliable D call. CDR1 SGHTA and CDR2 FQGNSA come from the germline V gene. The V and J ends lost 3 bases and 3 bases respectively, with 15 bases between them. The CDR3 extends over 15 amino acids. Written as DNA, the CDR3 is TGTGCCAGCAGCTTCCCCGTGTCTGAGAACTACGAGCAGTACTTC. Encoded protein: CASSFPVSENYEQYF.

The CDR3 loop reads CASSLRLAGVFEQFF. The CDR3, as DNA: TGTGCCAGCAGTTTAAGGCTAGCGGGAGTGTTTGAGCAGTTCTTC. The V gene is TRBV27, the J gene TRBJ2-1; 10 bases are shared with TRBD2. V gave up 2 bases and J gave up 9 bases; unmatched junction bases: 7. The CDR3 contains 15 residues. CDR1 and CDR2 (germline): MNHEY, SMNVEV (reference sequence).